A selection of T cell receptor beta chains follows, all from one sample in a study of T-cell memory formation after mild COVID-19. Using its own MiXCR run on the 5' RACE reads, TCRdb lists one record per CDR3 protein. The data contain some 160,000 distinct CDR3 sequences, 31% of them singletons. The specimen was PBMCs or a T cell subset sorted from them (not recorded which). These TCRs come from an adult woman who had mild COVID-19 (a few samples of this study predate the infection). Cell type and time point are not known. The CDR3 runs from the conserved cysteine through the conserved F or W. The order of the fields is D gene, J gene, V gene, clone size, CDR3 protein, CDR3 DNA. A D gene is named only where the DNA matches it firmly. A clone size is listed for some rows: how often the clone was seen (once, few, many), or a class if it is expanded.

TRBD2	TRBJ2-7	TRBV18	many	CASSPGLAGSYEQYF	TGTGCCAGCTCCCCCGGACTAGCGGGAAGTTACGAGCAGTACTTC
NA	TRBJ2-1	TRBV11-3	NA	CASSLGRWGVSYNEQFF	TGTGCCAGCAGCTTAGGGCGATGGGGAGTCTCCTACAATGAGCAGTTCTTC
TRBD2	TRBJ2-3	TRBV7-8	NA	CASSLRLAGTVF	TGTGCCAGCAGCTTACGACTAGCGGGAACCGTTTTT
NA	TRBJ2-7	TRBV28	many	CASSHTYEQYF	TGTGCCAGCAGCCACACCTACGAGCAGTACTTC
NA	TRBJ2-1	TRBV6-5	few	CAAGYNEQFF	TGTGCTGCGGGATACAATGAGCAGTTCTTC
TRBD2	TRBJ2-5	TRBV7-8	NA	CASSLVVAGVATQYF	TGTGCCAGCAGCTTAGTCGTAGCGGGAGTAGCAACCCAGTACTTC
TRBD1	TRBJ1-2	TRBV27	NA	CASRVLGTGNYGYTF	TGTGCCAGCAGGGTCCTCGGGACAGGCAACTATGGCTACACCTTC
TRBD1	TRBJ1-1	TRBV5-1	few	CASSQAGTGYGTEAFF	TGCGCCAGCAGCCAGGCCGGGACAGGGTACGGCACTGAAGCTTTCTTT
TRBD2	TRBJ2-1	TRBV30	NA	CAWSRGTSEGDEQFF	TGTGCCTGGAGTCGGGGGACTAGCGAGGGCGATGAGCAGTTCTTC
NA	TRBJ2-2	TRBV28	NA	CASSFQGNTGELFF	TGTGCCAGCAGTTTTCAAGGGAACACCGGGGAGCTGTTTTTT
NA	TRBJ2-7	TRBV5-1	many	CASSLAVGTALSYEQYF	TGCGCCAGCAGCTTGGCCGTAGGGACCGCACTCTCCTACGAGCAGTACTTC
NA	TRBJ1-5	TRBV6-2/TRBV6-3	NA	CASRTPQRGGNQPQHF	TGTGCCAGCAGGACCCCACAAAGAGGGGGCAATCAGCCCCAGCATTTT
NA	TRBJ1-3	TRBV5-1	few	CASSSPEGDYSGNTIYF	TGCGCCAGCAGCTCCCCGGAGGGCGACTACTCTGGAAACACCATATATTTT
TRBD2	TRBJ2-1	TRBV12-3/TRBV12-4	NA	CASRPGAGGPEQFF	TGTGCCAGCCGTCCGGGAGCGGGAGGACCTGAGCAGTTCTTC
NA	TRBJ1-1	TRBV12-3/TRBV12-4	many	CASQWQGGTEAFF	TGTGCCTCCCAGTGGCAGGGTGGGACTGAAGCTTTCTTT
TRBD2	TRBJ2-1	TRBV7-2	few	CASSASGRYEQFF	TGTGCCAGCAGCGCTAGCGGGAGGTATGAGCAGTTCTTC
NA	TRBJ1-1	TRBV20-1	few	CSARDSSQNTEAFF	TGCAGTGCTAGAGATTCAAGTCAGAACACTGAAGCTTTCTTT
NA	TRBJ1-1	TRBV5-1	NA	CASSLNFPSTEAFF	TGCGCCAGCAGCTTGAATTTTCCCAGCACTGAAGCTTTCTTT
NA	TRBJ1-2	TRBV9	NA	CASSVERYGGYTF	TGTGCCAGCAGCGTAGAGAGGTATGGCGGCTACACCTTC
TRBD2	TRBJ2-1	TRBV3-1	NA	CASSQAFFSGGPREQFF	TGTGCCAGCAGCCAAGCGTTTTTTAGCGGGGGGCCTCGGGAGCAGTTCTTC
TRBD1	TRBJ2-5	TRBV5-1	NA	CASRSGTGDPETQYF	TGCGCCAGCCGTTCCGGGACAGGGGACCCGGAGACCCAGTACTTC
NA	TRBJ2-1	TRBV5-1	few	CASSGNLGTDNEQFF	TGCGCCAGCAGCGGGAACCTAGGGACCGACAATGAGCAGTTCTTC
NA	TRBJ2-3	TRBV7-6	NA	CASSLGRDFSTDTQYF	TGTGCCAGCAGCTTAGGCCGGGACTTTAGCACAGATACGCAGTATTTT
NA	TRBJ1-1	TRBV7-9	NA	CASSSAGAVNTEAFF	TGTGCCAGCAGCTCCGCTGGGGCAGTGAACACTGAAGCTTTCTTT
NA	TRBJ2-1	TRBV20-1	NA	CSVDSRVYNEQFF	TGCAGTGTCGACAGTAGGGTGTACAATGAGCAGTTCTTC
TRBD1	TRBJ1-1	TRBV5-1	NA	CASSSRGQGGTEAFF	TGCGCCAGCAGCTCTAGGGGACAGGGGGGAACTGAAGCTTTCTTT
TRBD2	TRBJ2-2	TRBV5-6	NA	CASVSRAGTTGELFF	TGTGCCAGCGTATCACGAGCGGGAACCACCGGGGAGCTGTTTTTT
NA	TRBJ1-2	TRBV6-5	NA	CASSYSAGFDIGYTF	TGTGCCAGCAGTTACTCGGCGGGTTTTGATATTGGCTACACCTTC
NA	TRBJ1-1	TRBV21-1	NA	CASTGTDPEAFF	TGTGCCAGCACCGGGACAGATCCAGAAGCTTTCTTT
TRBD2	TRBJ2-1	TRBV12-3/TRBV12-4	NA	CASSPRRERYNEQFF	TGTGCCAGCAGTCCCCGGCGGGAGAGGTACAATGAGCAGTTCTTC
TRBD2	TRBJ2-2	TRBV12-3/TRBV12-4	NA	CASSFVSGRFYTGELFF	TGTGCCAGCAGTTTTGTTAGCGGGAGATTTTACACCGGGGAGCTGTTTTTT
TRBD1	TRBJ1-2	TRBV29-1	NA	CSVGGQGLGYTF	TGCAGCGTTGGCGGACAGGGGCTTGGCTACACCTTC
NA	TRBJ2-1	TRBV7-6	NA	CASSPLADRFNEQFF	TGTGCCAGCAGCCCCCTCGCAGACCGATTCAATGAGCAGTTCTTC
NA	TRBJ2-5	TRBV5-6	few	CASSFAPAGSQETQYF	TGTGCCAGCAGCTTCGCCCCGGCCGGGTCCCAAGAGACCCAGTACTTC
NA	TRBJ2-5	TRBV10-3	once	CAISGLGETQYF	TGTGCCATCAGTGGACTAGGGGAGACCCAGTACTTC
TRBD1	TRBJ2-5	TRBV11-3	NA	CASTGTGTMRETQYF	TGTGCCAGTACCGGGACAGGGACTATGAGGGAGACCCAGTACTTC
NA	TRBJ2-5	TRBV5-1	NA	CASSRMGQYF	TGCGCCAGCAGCCGGATGGGCCAGTACTTC
NA	TRBJ1-3	TRBV5-1	few	CASSLKGPTGNTIYF	TGCGCCAGCAGCTTGAAGGGACCGACTGGAAACACCATATATTTT
NA	TRBJ2-5	TRBV24-1	NA	CATSDSGEQETQYF	TGTGCCACCAGTGATTCGGGAGAACAAGAGACCCAGTACTTC
NA	TRBJ2-1	TRBV7-9	few	CASSLPKPGAGVNEQFF	TGTGCCAGCAGCTTGCCTAAGCCGGGGGCGGGAGTAAATGAGCAGTTCTTC
TRBD1	TRBJ1-2	TRBV5-5	NA	CASSSIPGQAYGYTF	TGTGCCAGCAGCTCAATACCGGGACAGGCCTATGGCTACACCTTC